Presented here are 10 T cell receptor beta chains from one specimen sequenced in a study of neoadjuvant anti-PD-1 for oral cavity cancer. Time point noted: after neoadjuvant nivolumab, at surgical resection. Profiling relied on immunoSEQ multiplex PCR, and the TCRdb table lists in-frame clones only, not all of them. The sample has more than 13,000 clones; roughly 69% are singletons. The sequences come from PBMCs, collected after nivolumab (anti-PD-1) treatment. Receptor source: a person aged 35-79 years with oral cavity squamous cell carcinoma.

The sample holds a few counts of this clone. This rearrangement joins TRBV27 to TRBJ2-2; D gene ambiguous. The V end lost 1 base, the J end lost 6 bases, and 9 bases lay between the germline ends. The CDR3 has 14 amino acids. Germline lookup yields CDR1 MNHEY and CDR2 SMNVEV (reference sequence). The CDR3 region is CASSLLDGPGELFF. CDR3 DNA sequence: TGTGCCAGCAGTTTATTGGACGGCCCCGGGGAGCTGTTTTTT.

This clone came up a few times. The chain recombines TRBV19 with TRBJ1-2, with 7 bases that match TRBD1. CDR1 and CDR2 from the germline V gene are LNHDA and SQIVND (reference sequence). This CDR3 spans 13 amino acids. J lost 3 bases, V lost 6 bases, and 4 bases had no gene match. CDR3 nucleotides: TGTGCCAGTAGCATCGGGACAGACTATGGCTACACCTTC. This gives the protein CASSIGTDYGYTF.

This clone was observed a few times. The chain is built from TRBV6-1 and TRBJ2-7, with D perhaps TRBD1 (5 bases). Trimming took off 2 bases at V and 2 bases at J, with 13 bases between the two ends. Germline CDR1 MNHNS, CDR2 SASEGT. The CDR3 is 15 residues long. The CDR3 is CASSELGRGTYEQYF. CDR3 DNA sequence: TGTGCCAGCAGTGAATTGGGAAGGGGAACCTACGAGCAGTACTTC.

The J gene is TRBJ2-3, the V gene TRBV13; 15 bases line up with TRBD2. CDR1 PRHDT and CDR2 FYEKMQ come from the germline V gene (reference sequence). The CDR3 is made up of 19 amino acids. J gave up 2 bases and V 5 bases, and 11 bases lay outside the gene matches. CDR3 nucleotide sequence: TGTGCCAGCAGCCGCTCGGGACTAGCGGGGGGCCCCACCACAGATACGCAGTATTTT. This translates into CASSRSGLAGGPTTDTQYF.

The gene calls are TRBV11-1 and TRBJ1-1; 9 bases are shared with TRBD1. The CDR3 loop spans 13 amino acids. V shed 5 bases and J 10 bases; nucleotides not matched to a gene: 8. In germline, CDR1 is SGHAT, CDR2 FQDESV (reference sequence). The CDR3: CASSERQGGRAFF. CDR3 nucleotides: TGTGCCAGCAGCGAACGACAGGGGGGGAGAGCTTTCTTT.

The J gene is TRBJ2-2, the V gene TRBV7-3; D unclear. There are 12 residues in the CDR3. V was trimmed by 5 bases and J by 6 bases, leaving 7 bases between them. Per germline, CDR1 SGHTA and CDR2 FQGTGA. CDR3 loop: CASSPGPGELFF. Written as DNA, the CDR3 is TGTGCCAGCAGCCCAGGACCCGGGGAGCTGTTTTTT.

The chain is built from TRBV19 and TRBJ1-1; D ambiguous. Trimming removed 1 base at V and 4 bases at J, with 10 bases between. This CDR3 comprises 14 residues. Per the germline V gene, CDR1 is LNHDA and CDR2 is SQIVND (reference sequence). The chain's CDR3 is CASSIGVLGTEAFF. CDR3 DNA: TGTGCCAGTAGTATAGGGGTGTTGGGCACTGAAGCTTTCTTT.

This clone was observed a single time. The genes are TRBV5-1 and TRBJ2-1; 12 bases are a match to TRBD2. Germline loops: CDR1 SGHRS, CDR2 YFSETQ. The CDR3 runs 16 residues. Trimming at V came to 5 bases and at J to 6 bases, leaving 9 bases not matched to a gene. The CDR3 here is CASRPTSGSFSNEQFF. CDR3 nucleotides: TGCGCCAGCAGACCGACTAGCGGGAGCTTCAGCAATGAGCAGTTCTTC.

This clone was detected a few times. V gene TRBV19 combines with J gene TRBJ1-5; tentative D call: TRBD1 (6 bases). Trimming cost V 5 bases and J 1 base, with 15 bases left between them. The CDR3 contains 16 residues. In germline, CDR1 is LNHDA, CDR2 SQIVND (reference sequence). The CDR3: CASSSGVAISNQPQHF. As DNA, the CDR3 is TGTGCCAGTAGTTCAGGGGTGGCGATAAGCAATCAGCCCCAGCATTTT.

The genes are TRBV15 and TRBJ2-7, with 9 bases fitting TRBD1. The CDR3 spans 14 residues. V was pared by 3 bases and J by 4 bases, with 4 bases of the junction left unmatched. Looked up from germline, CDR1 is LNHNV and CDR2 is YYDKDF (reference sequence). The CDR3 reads CATSRDRGTYEQYF. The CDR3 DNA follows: TGTGCCACCAGCAGGGACAGGGGAACTTACGAGCAGTACTTC. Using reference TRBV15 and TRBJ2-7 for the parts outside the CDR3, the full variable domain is DAMVIQNPRYQVTQFGKPVTLSCSQTLNHNVMYWYQQKSSQAPKLLFHYYDKDFNNEADTPDNFQSRRPNTSFCFLDIRSPGLGDTAMYLCATSRDRGTYEQYFGPGTRLTVT.